Following are 12 T cell receptor beta chains from one sample sequenced in a study of cytomegalovirus exposure and HLA in healthy donors (dated by TCRdb to 2017 to 2019). The receptor library was made with the immunoSEQ multiplex PCR assay. The multiplex PCR relied on a mix of 60 forward primers for TCR Vbeta segments and 13 reverse primers for TCR Jbeta segments. This is the immuneACCESS table as TCRdb keeps it, with only in-frame sequences that have V and J called. A part of the clones is gone; compared with another copy, unresolved V genes explain less than half, and the rest is unexplained. Across this sample there are 110,000 to 150,000 clones, with roughly 80% seen only once. Roughly 3.4% of the sample rests with the top ten. Material for sequencing was PBMCs. All receptors derive from a male donor in good health and CMV-seronegative.

The CDR3 nucleotides read TGCGCCAGCAGCCACCTAGCGGGACTAAACAATGAGCAGTTCTTC. This encodes CASSHLAGLNNEQFF. This chain joins TRBV4-3 and TRBJ2-1; the match to TRBD2 covers 9 bases. Germline values: CDR1 LGHNA, CDR2 YSLEER. The CDR3 extends over 15 amino acids. V dropped 3 bases and J dropped 5; count of bases not matched to a gene: 5.

CDR3 protein: CASSPRRTGFQETQYF. In nucleotides, the CDR3 is TGTGCCAGCAGTCCACGCCGGACAGGGTTCCAAGAGACCCAGTACTTC. The V and J genes are TRBV27 and TRBJ2-5, with 8 bases matching TRBD1. The CDR3 contains 16 residues. Trimming at V came to 5 bases and at J to 1 base, leaving 9 bases not matched to a gene. CDR1 is MNHEY, CDR2 SMNVEV, per germline (reference sequence).

The chain uses TRBV9 and TRBJ1-3; D is perhaps TRBD1 (5 bases). CDR1 and CDR2 from the germline V gene are SGDLS and YYNGEE. CDR3 length: 15 amino acids. Trimming cost V 4 bases and J 0 bases, with 11 bases left between them. The CDR3 DNA sequence: TGTGCCAGCAGCCCCCAGACAGTCTCTGGAAACACCATATATTTT. Translation: CASSPQTVSGNTIYF. The full variable domain, its missing parts supplied by reference TRBV9 and TRBJ1-3, is DSGVTQTPKHLITATGQRVTLRCSPRSGDLSVYWYQQSLDQGLQFLIQYYNGEERAKGNILERFSAQQFPDLHSELNLSSLELGDSALYFCASSPQTVSGNTIYFGEGSWLTVV.

The gene calls are TRBV13 and TRBJ2-1; a possible D gene is TRBD1 (5 bases). The V and J ends lost 3 bases and 9 bases respectively, with 6 bases between them. CDR3 length: 11 residues. The germline CDR1 and CDR2 sequences are PRHDT and FYEKMQ (reference sequence). The CDR3, as DNA: TGTGCCAGCAGCTTGACAGCTGAGCAGTTCTTC. Translation gives CASSLTAEQFF.

The chain carries TRBV4-1 and TRBJ1-4; D is uncertain. The germline CDR1 and CDR2 sequences are MGHRA and YSYEKL. Trimming cost V 1 base and J 8 bases, with 11 bases left between them. The CDR3 consists of 14 residues. CDR3 sequence (DNA): TGCGCCAGCAGCCAAGTCCCCGCGGGAGAAAAACTGTTTTTT. Its protein is CASSQVPAGEKLFF.

The chain uses TRBV29-1 and TRBJ2-1, with 8 bases fitting TRBD1. Germline CDR1 reads SQVTM; CDR2 reads ANQGSEA. This CDR3 has 16 amino acids. After removal of 6 bases from V and 7 bases from J, the junction contained 17 bases not matched to a gene. The CDR3 loop reads CSVEPKTGVQGNEQFF. CDR3 sequence (DNA): TGCAGCGTGGAGCCCAAGACAGGGGTTCAAGGAAATGAGCAGTTCTTC.

This clone appeared a single time. One end of the junction does not line up with germline, which may come from a read error. This rearrangement joins TRBV7-9 to TRBJ1-2; tentative D call: TRBD1 (6 bases). The CDR3 length is 13 residues. Germline CDR1 SEHNR, CDR2 FQNEAQ (reference sequence). CDR3 bases: TGTTCCAGCAGCTTAGGAACAGGGTATGGCTACACCTTC. This codes for CSSSLGTGYGYTF.

J is TRBJ1-5 and V is TRBV6-1; no definite D call. The germline V and J ends were trimmed by 2 bases and 3 bases, with 11 bases remaining between them. In germline, CDR1 is MNHNS, CDR2 SASEGT. The CDR3 extends over 15 amino acids. The CDR3 reads CASSERHRYNQPQHF. The DNA of the CDR3 is TGTGCCAGCAGTGAACGGCACAGATACAATCAGCCCCAGCATTTT.

The chain uses TRBV6-1 and TRBJ1-5; tentative D call: TRBD1 (5 bases). The CDR3 covers 14 residues. Germline V lookup: CDR1 MNHNS, CDR2 SASEGT. Trimming pared 5 bases from V and 0 bases from J, leaving 8 bases between. The CDR3 sequence is CASSSQGSNQPQHF. In nucleotides, the CDR3 is TGTGCCAGCAGTTCTCAGGGTAGCAATCAGCCCCAGCATTTT.

This chain links TRBV11-2 with TRBJ2-7; D not certain. Germline CDR1 and CDR2: SGHAT and FQNNGV. The CDR3 loop spans 13 amino acids. V lost 0 bases and J 4 bases, leaving 7 bases between the germline ends. CDR3 sequence (DNA): TGTGCCAGCAGCTTAGAATCCAGTTACGAGCAGTACTTC. This translates into CASSLESSYEQYF.

The J gene is TRBJ1-2, the V gene TRBV6-5; D not certain. V lost 0 bases and J 3 bases, leaving 11 bases between the germline ends. Germline CDR1 MNHEY, CDR2 SVGAGI. CDR3 size: 15 residues. CDR3 amino acids: CASSYSSGRYYGYTF. CDR3 DNA: TGTGCCAGCAGTTACTCGAGTGGGCGATACTATGGCTACACCTTC.

The V and J genes are TRBV7-6 and TRBJ1-5; D is unclear. This CDR3 is built from 15 residues. V lost 1 base and J lost 8, with 15 bases in between. Germline values: CDR1 SGHVS, CDR2 FNYEAQ. In DNA, the CDR3 is TGTGCCAGCAGCTTAGGCGCCAGCCCCCAGGAGCCCCAGCATTTT. Its translation is CASSLGASPQEPQHF. Complete variable domain (other parts from reference TRBV7-6 and TRBJ1-5): GAGVSQSPRYKVTKRGQDVALRCDPISGHVSLYWYRQALGQGPEFLTYFNYEAQQDKSGLPNDRFSAERPEGSISTLTIQRTEQRDSAMYRCASSLGASPQEPQHFGDGTRLSIL.